The text below deals with one TCR beta chain. What it binds is unknown. The junction departs from germline at one end; a sequencing error may be responsible. Time point reported: healthy volunteer bleed at 2 weeks. Unfractionated whole blood yielded the extracted total RNA. The sample comes from a study of human T cells and chemical hapten exposure. Study-wide background: Slight volume differences across pooled libraries mainly accounted for varying per-sample TCR yields.

Separate cDNA molecules received unique molecular identifiers, which the library attached to them. TCRdb re-called the RACE reads with MiXCR, one entry per CDR3 protein. The data show about 130,000 distinct CDR3 sequences, roughly 9% seen once. This CDR3 is 13 amino acids long. Germline lookup yields CDR1 ENHRY and CDR2 SYGVKD. Notes on the study in general: DPC sensitization produced no change in TCRs with frequency above 1 in 1000.

The clonotype comes from a male donor in good health. Some clones in this sample may be carry-over from other donors' samples. Source material: whole blood. The chain is built from TRBV10-3 and TRBJ2-3; 11 positions match TRBD2. For the CDR3, the DNA is TGTGTCATCAATAGCGGGGGGGCTGATACGCAGTATTTT. Its protein is CVINSGGADTQYF.